This T cell receptor beta chain was retrieved from a study of T cells in Graves' hyperthyroidism and ophthalmopathy. This CDR3 is 15 amino acids long. Germline V gene sequence: CDR1 DFQATT, CDR2 SNEGSKA (reference sequence). V trimming: 1 base; J trimming: 5 bases; junction bases outside the gene matches: 5. There are many counts of this clonotype. Amplified TCR beta CDR3 regions derived from RNA transcripts. With the HTBI primer set, the TCR CDR3 went through a first round of RT-PCR. Using its own MiXCR run on the multiplex PCR reads, TCRdb lists one record per CDR3 protein. Counted here are roughly 500,000 distinct CDR3 sequences, roughly 45% occurring once; the ten biggest clones make up about 43%.

This receptor was taken from an adult woman with Graves' disease, either hyperthyroidism or ophthalmopathy (not recorded which). The V and J genes are TRBV20-1 and TRBJ2-3, with 11 bases matching TRBD2. Input material: peripheral blood or thyroid tissue (not recorded which). The CDR3 nucleotides read TGCAGTGCTAGAGCCCTAGCGGGAGGCGAAGATACGCAGTATTTT. As protein: CSARALAGGEDTQYF.